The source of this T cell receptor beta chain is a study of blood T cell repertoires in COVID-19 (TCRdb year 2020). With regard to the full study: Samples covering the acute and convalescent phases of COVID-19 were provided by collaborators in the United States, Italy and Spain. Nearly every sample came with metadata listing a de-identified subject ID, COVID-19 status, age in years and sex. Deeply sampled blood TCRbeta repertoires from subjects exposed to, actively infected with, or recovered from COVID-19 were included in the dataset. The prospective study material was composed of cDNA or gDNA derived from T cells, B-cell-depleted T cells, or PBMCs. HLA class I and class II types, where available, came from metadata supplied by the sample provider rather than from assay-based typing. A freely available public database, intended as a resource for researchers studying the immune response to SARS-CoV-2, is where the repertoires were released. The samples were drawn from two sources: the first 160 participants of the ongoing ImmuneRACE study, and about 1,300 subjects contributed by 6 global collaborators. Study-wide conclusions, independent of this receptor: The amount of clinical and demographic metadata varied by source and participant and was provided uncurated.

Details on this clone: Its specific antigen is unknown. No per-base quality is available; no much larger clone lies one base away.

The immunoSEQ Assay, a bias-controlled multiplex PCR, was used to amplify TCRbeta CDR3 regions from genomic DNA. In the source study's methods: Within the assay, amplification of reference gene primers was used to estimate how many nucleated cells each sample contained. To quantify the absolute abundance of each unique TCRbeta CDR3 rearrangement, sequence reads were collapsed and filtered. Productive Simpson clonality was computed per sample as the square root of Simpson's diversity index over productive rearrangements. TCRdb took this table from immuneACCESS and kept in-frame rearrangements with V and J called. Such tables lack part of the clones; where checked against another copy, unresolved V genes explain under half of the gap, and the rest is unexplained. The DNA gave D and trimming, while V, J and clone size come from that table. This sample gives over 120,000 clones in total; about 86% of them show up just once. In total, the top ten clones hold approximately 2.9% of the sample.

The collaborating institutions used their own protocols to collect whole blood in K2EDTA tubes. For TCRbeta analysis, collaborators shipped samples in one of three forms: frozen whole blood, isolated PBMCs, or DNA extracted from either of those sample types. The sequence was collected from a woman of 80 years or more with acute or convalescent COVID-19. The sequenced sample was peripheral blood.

DNA sequence: TGCGCCAGCAGCCCGGGGGGGGCCGGGGTAAATCAGCAGTTCTTC. It translates as CASSPGGAGVNQQFF. The V and J segments used are TRBV5-1 and TRBJ2-1; TRBD2 aligns with 8 central bases. V ends up 4 bases short and J 11 bases short, with an unmatched junction base count of 14. The CDR3 holds 15 amino acids from the cysteine to the phenylalanine. The retained sequence is limited to the CDR3, 45 bases, with the frame set at the first base. The germline V gene sets CDR1 to SGHRS and CDR2 to YFSETQ. The CDR3 plus the reference TRBV5-1 and TRBJ2-1 genes for the other parts give the full variable domain: KAGVTQTPRYLIKTRGQQVTLSCSPISGHRSVSWYQQTPGQGLQFLFEYFSETQRNKGNFPGRFSGRQFSNSRSEMNVSTLELGDSALYLCASSPGGAGVNQQFFGPGTRLTVL.